This TCR beta chain was identified during a study of post-analysis software for immune sequencing data. Study as a whole: Disease trajectories encompassed relapsing-remitting, secondary progressive and progressive-relapsing multiple sclerosis.

Whole-study findings and limits: Diversity measured as normalized Chao1 was significantly lower in multiple sclerosis patients than in controls. TRBV5-6, TRBV5-1 and TRBV20-1 belonged to a set of roughly 5 TRBV segments that were more frequent in patients than controls. F measure grouped same-batch samples tightly together.

The V gene's germline CDR1 is DFQATT and CDR2 SNEGSKA (reference sequence). The CDR3 is 16 residues long. With 0 bases clipped from V and 4 bases from J, the junction kept 9 bases outside the gene matches. Researchers reported that TCR beta cDNA libraries carried unique molecular identifiers. Roughly 510,000 cDNA molecules were recovered from an input of 1 to 10 million T cells. TCRdb reprocessed the PCR reads via MiXCR and lists one record per CDR3 protein. The sample lists 600,000 to 700,000 distinct CDR3 sequences, more than 50% occurring once. This clonotype was seen a handful of times. Its target is unknown.

The chain recombines TRBV20-1 with TRBJ2-1; TRBD2 matches 7 bases. The sample comprised blood. The sequence was obtained from a girl aged 2-10 years with multiple sclerosis. The CDR3 sequence is CSARDLAAEFYNEQFF. The DNA of the CDR3 is TGCAGTGCTAGAGATCTAGCGGCAGAATTTTACAATGAGCAGTTCTTC.